These T cell receptor beta chains were read from a single sample in a study of graft-versus-host responses after intestinal transplantation. Assay used: immunoSEQ multiplex PCR; TCRdb lists only in-frame clones, some missing. There are 140,000 or so clones in the sample; approximately 91% occur only once, and around 0.19% lies in the top ten. Their specific antigens are unknown. The specimen was unstimulated CD4+ T cells sorted from spleen or lymph node cells, collected before intestinal transplant. These receptors all come from a human donor who received an intestinal transplant. Both conserved end residues are part of each CDR3. Each record gives: CDR3 length, D gene, J gene, V gene, clone size, CDR3 protein, CDR3 DNA. The D gene is left open where the match is weak. Size is stated for part of the rows, as once, few or many counts, or as a class when the clone is expanded.

16	NA	TRBJ1-1	TRBV27	NA	CASSSGLTRGNTEAFF	TGTGCCAGCAGTTCCGGGTTGACAAGGGGGAACACTGAAGCTTTCTTT
13	NA	TRBJ1-1	TRBV7-2	NA	CASSRKLNTEAFF	TGTGCCAGCAGTAGAAAATTGAACACTGAAGCTTTCTTT
16	NA	TRBJ1-3	TRBV10-3	NA	CACGGLGREKGNTIYF	TGTGCCTGCGGGGGATTGGGCCGGGAGAAAGGAAACACCATATATTTT
14	TRBD1	TRBJ2-7	TRBV10-2	NA	CASKATGYSYEQYF	TGCGCCAGCAAGGCGACAGGGTACTCCTACGAGCAGTACTTC
13	NA	TRBJ2-7	TRBV5-4	NA	CASSLDGGPEQYF	TGTGCCAGCAGCTTGGACGGGGGCCCCGAGCAGTACTTC
12	NA	TRBJ1-1	TRBV16	NA	CASSQSRSEAFF	TGTGCCAGCAGCCAATCCCGCTCTGAAGCTTTCTTT
14	NA	TRBJ2-2	TRBV7-2	NA	CASSLRGGTRELFF	TGTGCCAGCAGCTTACGAGGCGGGACCAGGGAGCTGTTTTTT
14	NA	TRBJ1-1	TRBV6-5	once	CASSYLTGATEAFF	TGTGCCAGCAGTTACCTCACCGGGGCCACTGAAGCTTTCTTT
16	NA	TRBJ2-7	TRBV27	NA	CASSSGASRSSYEQYF	TGTGCCAGCAGTTCTGGGGCCTCCCGGAGCTCCTACGAGCAGTACTTC
18	TRBD1	TRBJ2-3	TRBV10-3	NA	CAISEKGQGAVNGDTQYF	TGTGCCATCAGTGAGAAGGGACAGGGGGCTGTTAATGGAGATACGCAGTATTTT
13	NA	TRBJ1-5	TRBV9	NA	CASSAGGNQPQHF	TGTGCCAGCAGCGCGGGGGGTAATCAGCCCCAGCATTTT
14	TRBD1	TRBJ1-5	TRBV28	NA	CASSTDRSNQPQHF	TGTGCCAGCAGTACGGACAGGAGCAATCAGCCCCAGCATTTT
14	NA	TRBJ1-2	TRBV28	NA	CASSLGGAPYGYTF	TGTGCCAGCAGTTTAGGGGGGGCTCCCTATGGCTACACCTTC
15	NA	TRBJ1-2	TRBV2	NA	CASTIPAGSNYGYTF	TGTGCCAGCACCATACCTGCGGGATCTAACTATGGCTACACCTTC
17	TRBD2	TRBJ2-1	TRBV5-5	NA	CASSLPGIAGGHNEQFF	TGTGCCAGCAGCTTGCCAGGCATAGCGGGAGGACACAATGAGCAGTTCTTC
15	NA	TRBJ1-6	TRBV6-1	NA	CASRLQQSIGSPLHF	TGTGCCAGCAGACTTCAGCAAAGTATTGGTTCACCCCTCCACTTT
13	NA	TRBJ2-7	TRBV5-5	NA	CASSSAGFNEQYF	TGTGCCAGCAGCTCTGCAGGGTTCAACGAGCAGTACTTC
16	NA	TRBJ1-2	TRBV18	NA	CASSPPPGIGLYGYTF	TGTGCCAGCTCACCACCGCCAGGGATTGGTTTGTACGGCTACACCTTC
16	TRBD2	TRBJ2-3	TRBV11-3	NA	CASSSGLAGGEDTQYF	TGTGCCAGCAGCTCTGGACTAGCGGGGGGGGAAGATACGCAGTATTTT
13	NA	TRBJ2-3	TRBV5-1	NA	CASGPNSTDTQYF	TGCGCCAGCGGCCCAAATAGCACAGATACGCAGTATTTT
17	TRBD2	TRBJ2-7	TRBV5-1	NA	CASSFGTSGTSTYEQYF	TGCGCCAGCAGCTTCGGGACTAGCGGGACCAGCACCTACGAGCAGTACTTC
16	TRBD2	TRBJ2-3	TRBV28	NA	CASRGLAGELTDTQYF	TGTGCCAGCAGGGGACTAGCGGGAGAACTCACAGATACACAGTATTTT
19	NA	TRBJ1-4	TRBV4-1	NA	CASSPQGGSGWISNEKLFF	TGCGCCAGCAGTCCTCAGGGAGGGAGTGGCTGGATATCTAATGAAAAACTGTTTTTT
18	NA	TRBJ1-2	TRBV2	NA	CASSVTRGRLSSREGYTF	TGTGCCAGCAGTGTAACGAGAGGGAGGCTCTCAAGTCGAGAAGGCTACACCTTC
18	TRBD1	TRBJ2-1	TRBV27	NA	CASTQRDRGRGTYNEQFF	TGTGCCAGCACCCAAAGGGACAGGGGGCGCGGGACCTACAATGAGCAGTTCTTC
16	TRBD2	TRBJ2-1	TRBV5-8	NA	CASSLSGIAGGRKQFF	TGTGCCAGCAGCTTATCCGGGATAGCGGGAGGAAGGAAGCAGTTCTTC
11	NA	TRBJ2-7	TRBV27	NA	CASSLQGEQYF	TGTGCCAGCAGTTTACAAGGGGAGCAGTACTTC
15	TRBD1	TRBJ2-7	TRBV27	NA	CASSFTGTVTYEQYF	TGTGCCAGCAGTTTCACCGGGACAGTTACCTACGAGCAGTACTTC
17	TRBD1	TRBJ2-2	TRBV18	NA	CASSPAGTGTNTGELFF	TGTGCCAGCTCACCTGCCGGGACAGGGACGAACACCGGGGAGCTGTTTTTT
12	NA	TRBJ1-5	TRBV6-1	NA	CAIRTPTQPQHF	TGTGCCATTAGGACACCCACTCAGCCCCAGCATTTT
15	NA	TRBJ2-3	TRBV28	NA	CASSLPRSEGDTQYF	TGTGCCAGCAGTTTACCCCGGAGTGAGGGAGATACGCAGTATTTT
15	TRBD1	TRBJ2-2	TRBV6-1	once	CASSELSGGPGELFF	TGTGCCAGCAGTGAATTGTCAGGGGGCCCCGGGGAGCTGTTTTTT
14	NA	TRBJ2-7	TRBV14	NA	CASSQGHPPYEQYF	TGTGCCAGCAGCCAAGGGCACCCGCCCTACGAGCAGTACTTC
15	NA	TRBJ2-1	TRBV5-1	NA	CASSLSGQGYNEQFF	TGCGCCAGCAGTTTAAGTGGGCAGGGATACAATGAGCAGTTCTTC
13	NA	TRBJ2-5	TRBV7-2	NA	CASIIQAQGTQYF	TGTGCCAGCATTATTCAGGCCCAAGGGACCCAGTACTTC
13	NA	TRBJ2-3	TRBV19	NA	CASSIAPRDTQYF	TGTGCCAGTAGTATAGCCCCGCGGGATACGCAGTATTTT
15	NA	TRBJ2-3	TRBV28	NA	CASSLVGVSTDTQYF	TGTGCCAGCAGTTTAGTGGGAGTGAGCACAGATACGCAGTATTTT
21	NA	TRBJ2-6	TRBV19	once	CASSILGRGRGRSSGANVLTF	TGTGCCAGTAGTATTTTGGGTCGGGGTCGGGGGCGAAGCTCTGGGGCCAACGTCCTGACTTTC
15	TRBD1	TRBJ2-2	TRBV27	NA	CASSLEGADTGELFF	TGTGCCAGCAGTTTAGAGGGGGCCGACACCGGGGAGCTGTTTTTT
16	NA	TRBJ2-3	TRBV7-8	NA	CASSLIAFSSTDTQYF	TGTGCCAGCAGCTTAATAGCGTTTTCGAGCACAGATACGCAGTATTTT
13	NA	TRBJ2-1	TRBV6-5	NA	CASSQQGYNEQFF	TGTGCCAGCAGTCAACAGGGCTACAATGAGCAGTTCTTC
12	TRBD1	TRBJ1-1	TRBV30	NA	CAWRTGGTEAFF	TGTGCCTGGAGGACAGGGGGCACTGAAGCTTTCTTT
18	TRBD2	TRBJ2-3	TRBV4-3	NA	CASSQGHGLASSTDTQYF	TGCGCCAGCAGCCAAGGACACGGACTAGCCTCTAGCACAGATACGCAGTATTTT
16	NA	TRBJ2-7	TRBV7-8	NA	CASSLVAGFFSYEQYF	TGTGCCAGCAGCTTAGTCGCAGGTTTTTTCTCCTACGAGCAGTACTTC
17	NA	TRBJ2-1	TRBV6-1	NA	CASSEGLGSGPPNEQFF	TGTGCCAGCAGTGAAGGTCTGGGTAGCGGCCCCCCCAATGAGCAGTTCTTC
15	TRBD2	TRBJ2-7	TRBV27	NA	CASSPPSGRGYEQYF	TGTGCCAGCAGTCCCCCTAGCGGGAGAGGGTACGAGCAGTACTTC
14	NA	TRBJ2-2	TRBV19	NA	CASRVYRADGELFF	TGTGCCAGTAGAGTATATAGGGCTGACGGGGAGCTGTTTTTT